The T cell receptor beta chain described here comes from a study of cytomegalovirus exposure and HLA in healthy donors. Across the study: A prior study identified approximately 110 million unique TCR beta sequences from some 200 million T cells. Notes on the study in general: There were a few CMV-associated chains whose specificity for CMV antigens was confirmed in vitro. Overall, around 160 TCR beta chains were annotated as cytomegalovirus-associated. Previous analysis showed most TCR beta V segments were productive about 87% or about 30% of the time.

V lost 6 bases and J 2 bases, leaving 15 bases between the germline ends. The CDR3 runs to 15 residues. The germline V gene has CDR1 MDHEN and CDR2 SYDVKM. Concerning this clone itself: Its antigen is not identified.

Primers included in the PCR were 60 Vbeta and 13 Jbeta primers. The repertoire was sequenced with immunoSEQ multiplex PCR; TCRdb's copy has only in-frame clones and lacks some. Here the sample table reports some 140,000 clones. This TCR was recovered from a woman between 35 and 50 years old in good health and CMV-seronegative. The sequencing sample was made of PBMCs. The V and J genes are TRBV28 and TRBJ2-3; the D gene is possibly TRBD1 (7 bases). The chain's CDR3 is CASRGGGQNTDTQYF. The CDR3 nucleotides read TGTGCCAGCAGAGGAGGGGGACAGAACACAGATACGCAGTATTTT.